The 26 T cell receptor beta chains below were found in one sample sequenced in a study of blood T cell repertoires in COVID-19. The protocol was immunoSEQ multiplex PCR, while the TCRdb copy is restricted to in-frame clones and leaves out a portion. The sample has around 22,000 clones, 80% to 90% seen once; the top ten hold about 25%. Source material: peripheral blood. The receptor set was obtained from a human donor with active COVID-19. The donor label of this sample is uncertain.

This chain connects TRBV27 to TRBJ2-7, with 13 bases identical to TRBD2. CDR3 length: 18 amino acids. Per germline, CDR1 MNHEY and CDR2 SMNVEV (reference sequence). Trimming cost V 6 bases and J 6 bases; bases outside gene matches: 17. The DNA of the CDR3 is TGTGCCAGCAGGGGGGGACTAGCGGGACAGAGGAACCCCTCCGAGCAGTACTTC. Translated: CASRGGLAGQRNPSEQYF.

This rearrangement joins TRBV9 to TRBJ2-1; TRBD2 matches at 16 bases. The V gene's germline CDR1 is SGDLS and CDR2 YYNGEE. The V gene end was trimmed by 4 bases and the J gene end by 5 bases; junction bases not matched to a gene: 15. The CDR3 totals 20 residues. The CDR3 coding sequence is TGTGCCAGCAGCCCAAACCCCGGGACTAGCGGGGGGGCCTCGGACAATGAGCAGTTCTTC. Protein product: CASSPNPGTSGGASDNEQFF.

The J gene is TRBJ1-2, the V gene TRBV4-2; no clear D gene. V was shortened by 1 base and J by 6 bases, with 15 bases between the two germline ends. The CDR3 loop spans 15 amino acids. Germline CDR1 and CDR2: LGHNA and YNFKEQ. The CDR3 nucleotides read TGTGCCAGCAGCCAAGCCGCGGGCAGCAGAAATGGCTACACCTTC. Translated, it gives CASSQAAGSRNGYTF.

The chain uses TRBV5-4 and TRBJ1-1; D gene ambiguous. Germline CDR1 SGHNT, CDR2 YYREEE (reference sequence). There are 16 residues in the CDR3. V lost 6 bases and J lost 0, with 18 bases in between. The CDR3 sequence is CASTPPGMGMNTEAFF. The CDR3 DNA reads TGTGCCAGCACCCCCCCGGGGATGGGCATGAACACTGAAGCTTTCTTT.

CDR3 protein: CASSQVGKEAVQETQYF. The CDR3 DNA is TGTGCCAGCAGCCAAGTAGGTAAAGAGGCGGTTCAAGAGACCCAGTACTTC. This chain joins TRBV4-2 and TRBJ2-5; D unclear. The CDR3 is 17 amino acids. Germline CDR1 reads LGHNA; CDR2 reads YNFKEQ. V dropped 1 base and J dropped 2 bases, with 17 bases sitting between them.

The gene calls are TRBV7-2 and TRBJ1-5, with 9 bases that match TRBD1. Trimming at V came to 0 bases and at J to 2 bases, leaving 11 bases not matched to a gene. This CDR3 is 19 amino acids long. Germline-derived CDR1 and CDR2 are SGHTA and FQGNSA. The CDR3 is CASSLASGTGNLGNQPQHF. The CDR3, as DNA: TGTGCCAGCAGCTTAGCCTCCGGGACAGGGAATCTTGGCAATCAGCCCCAGCATTTT.

In its sample, this clone was seen a few times. J is TRBJ2-5 and V is TRBV7-3, with D perhaps matching TRBD2 (5 bases). CDR3 length equals 14 residues. Germline CDR1 and CDR2: SGHTA and FQGTGA. The V gene lost 1 base and the J gene lost 1 base, with 7 bases spanning the gap. The CDR3 region has the DNA TGTGCCAGCAGCTTAAGGGCGGGCCAAGAGACCCAGTACTTC. It translates to CASSLRAGQETQYF.

This clone was seen only a few times. CDR3 coding DNA: TGCGCCAGCAGCTTGGCCGGGGGGCGTCGCACAGATACGCAGTATTTT. Translated: CASSLAGGRRTDTQYF. The rearrangement uses TRBV5-1 and TRBJ2-3, with a possible D match to TRBD2 (7 bases). The CDR3 runs to 16 residues. V shed 0 bases and J shed 1 base, with 12 bases lying between them. Germline V gene sequence: CDR1 SGHRS, CDR2 YFSETQ. Drawing the rest from reference TRBV5-1 and TRBJ2-3, the complete variable domain is KAGVTQTPRYLIKTRGQQVTLSCSPISGHRSVSWYQQTPGQGLQFLFEYFSETQRNKGNFPGRFSGRQFSNSRSEMNVSTLELGDSALYLCASSLAGGRRTDTQYFGPGTRLTVL.

The chain recombines TRBV6-2 or TRBV6-3 with TRBJ2-5; D unresolved. The germline V gene has CDR1 MNHEY and CDR2 SVGEGT. This CDR3 comprises 11 residues. Trimming took 2 bases from V and 6 from J, leaving 4 bases between them. CDR3 sequence reads: CASSYGQTQYF. Here the CDR3 DNA reads TGTGCCAGCAGTTACGGCCAGACCCAGTACTTC.

This rearrangement joins TRBV5-8 to TRBJ2-5; 10 bases fit TRBD2. The V gene end was trimmed by 1 base and the J gene end by 7 bases; junction bases not matched to a gene: 10. From germline, CDR1 is SGHTS and CDR2 YDEGEE. This CDR3 comprises 16 residues. CDR3 in DNA: TGTGCCAGCAGCTTGTTTAGCGGGAGGCCGGAGGGGACCCAGTACTTC. It specifies CASSLFSGRPEGTQYF.

This chain joins TRBV5-4 and TRBJ1-2, with D possibly being TRBD1 (5 bases). The germline V and J ends were trimmed by 0 bases and 8 bases, with 17 bases remaining between them. The CDR3 is made up of 15 amino acids. Germline values: CDR1 SGHNT, CDR2 YYREEE (reference sequence). The chain's CDR3 is CASSLVYAGQRGYTF. In DNA form, the CDR3 reads TGTGCCAGCAGCTTGGTCTACGCGGGGCAACGGGGCTACACCTTC. Drawing the rest from reference TRBV5-4 and TRBJ1-2, the complete variable domain is ETGVTQSPTHLIKTRGQQVTLRCSSQSGHNTVSWYQQALGQGPQFIFQYYREEENGRGNFPPRFSGLQFPNYSSELNVNALELDDSALYLCASSLVYAGQRGYTFGSGTRLTVV.

The rearrangement uses TRBV19 and TRBJ1-2; 9 positions agree with TRBD1. Germline-derived CDR1 and CDR2 are LNHDA and SQIVND (reference sequence). CDR3 length: 15 residues. The trim removed 8 bases at V and 0 bases at J, leaving 7 bases unmatched. The CDR3: CASGDRDPANYGYTF. The CDR3 DNA sequence: TGTGCCAGTGGGGACAGGGACCCCGCTAACTATGGCTACACCTTC.

The chain recombines TRBV3-1 (or the pseudogene TRBV3-2) with TRBJ2-7; tentative D call: TRBD2 (6 bases). Germline V lookup: CDR1 LGHDT, CDR2 YNNKEL (reference sequence). Trimming took 5 bases from V and 7 from J, leaving 27 bases between them. The CDR3 length is 17 residues. The CDR3 loop is CASSIRRPGISGREQYF. CDR3 bases: TGTGCCAGCAGCATTCGACGGCCGGGGATTAGCGGCAGAGAGCAGTACTTC.

The chain combines TRBV25-1 with TRBJ1-1; a weak D match, TRBD1 (6 bases). CDR1 MGHDK and CDR2 SYGVNS come from the germline V gene. V was pared by 2 bases and J by 6 bases, with 16 bases between. The CDR3 is 15 residues long. The CDR3 coding sequence is TGTGCCAGCAGTGAACAGGGGAGGGCGGTAGCTGAAGCTTTCTTT. The encoded protein is CASSEQGRAVAEAFF.

This chain connects TRBV11-3 to TRBJ2-5; TRBD2 matches at 14 bases. The CDR3 extends over 16 amino acids. Germline CDR1 is SGHNT and CDR2 is YENEEA. The ends lost 4 bases at V and 2 bases at J; junction bases unmatched: 3. The DNA for the CDR3 is TGTGCCAGCAGCTCAGGGACTAGCGGGGGACAAGAGACCCAGTACTTC. Translated, it gives CASSSGTSGGQETQYF.

The V and J genes are TRBV4-3 and TRBJ2-2; D perhaps matches TRBD1 (6 bases). CDR3 length: 16 amino acids. Germline CDR1 LGHNA, CDR2 YSLEER. V lost 0 bases and J lost 5, with 13 bases in between. CDR3 amino acids: CASSQDSDRLTGELFF. DNA for the CDR3: TGCGCCAGCAGCCAAGATAGTGACAGGTTGACCGGGGAGCTGTTTTTT.

This clone was counted once. J is TRBJ1-2 and V is TRBV3-1 (or the pseudogene TRBV3-2); 8 bases map to TRBD1. V dropped 4 bases and J dropped 4; count of bases not matched to a gene: 8. Germline-derived CDR1 and CDR2 are LGHDT and YNNKEL (reference sequence). There are 15 residues in the CDR3. CDR3 sequence reads: CASSPQGARGYGYTF. The CDR3 nucleotides read TGTGCCAGCAGCCCCCAGGGGGCGCGCGGCTATGGCTACACCTTC.

This chain uses TRBV19 with TRBJ2-5; 9 nucleotides agree with TRBD2. Germline CDR1 reads LNHDA; CDR2 reads SQIVND (reference sequence). V shed 10 bases and J 7 bases; nucleotides not matched to a gene: 10. This CDR3 comprises 13 residues. The DNA of the CDR3 is TGTGCCACTGAAGCGGGGGGCAGGGGGACCCAGTACTTC. Protein product: CATEAGGRGTQYF.

The CDR3 DNA is TGTGCCAGCAGGGGGATAAGCGGGGGAACAGATACGCAGTATTTT. It codes for CASRGISGGTDTQYF. V gene TRBV2 combines with J gene TRBJ2-3; 8 nucleotides align to TRBD2. V shed 6 bases, J shed 3 bases, and the junction held 8 bases outside the gene matches. Germline loops: CDR1 SNHLY, CDR2 FYNNEI. The CDR3 is made up of 15 amino acids.

This clone was detected once. This chain connects TRBV5-3 to TRBJ1-4; maybe TRBD1 (5 bases). TRBV5-3 is marked as an open reading frame, function uncertain. V lost 3 bases, J lost 6 bases, and 30 bases lay in between. This CDR3 is 20 amino acids long. The chain's CDR3 is CARSCVGGGTPGRMDEKLFF. The CDR3 DNA reads as TGTGCCAGAAGCTGTGTGGGGGGAGGGACCCCAGGTCGGATGGATGAAAAACTGTTTTTT.

The rearrangement uses TRBV7-9 and TRBJ2-3; 9 bases match TRBD2. The germline V gene encodes CDR1 SEHNR and CDR2 FQNEAQ (reference sequence). J gave up 6 bases and V 1 base, and 5 bases lay outside the gene matches. The CDR3 runs 15 residues. In DNA form, the CDR3 reads TGTGCCAGCAGCTTAGTGGCGGGAGGGCCTGATACGCAGTATTTT. Residues: CASSLVAGGPDTQYF.

The chain carries TRBV19 and TRBJ2-2; 10 bases are a match to TRBD1. CDR1 LNHDA and CDR2 SQIVND come from the germline V gene (reference sequence). The CDR3 has 16 residues. Trimming at V came to 5 bases and at J to 5 bases, leaving 8 bases not matched to a gene. The CDR3 region is CASSSPGTGVTGELFF. DNA for the CDR3: TGTGCCAGTAGTTCTCCCGGGACAGGGGTTACCGGGGAGCTGTTTTTT.

CDR3 in DNA: TGTGCCATTAGCGGGAGTATCGACGGGGAGCTGTTTTTT. Encoded protein: CAISGSIDGELFF. The chain employs TRBV28 and TRBJ2-2; TRBD2 aligns across 9 bases. After removal of 10 bases from V and 7 bases from J, the junction contained 7 bases not matched to a gene. The CDR3 runs to 13 residues. Germline assignment: CDR1 MDHEN and CDR2 SYDVKM.

This clone was detected only once. The V and J genes are TRBV4-1 and TRBJ1-1, with unresolved D. Germline lookup yields CDR1 MGHRA and CDR2 YSYEKL. Deletions cut 3 bases from V and 4 bases from J, with 6 bases between. There are 12 residues in the CDR3. CDR3 amino acids: CASSQLSTEAFF. CDR3 bases: TGCGCCAGCAGCCAGCTAAGCACTGAAGCTTTCTTT.

The V call is TRBV7-9, the J call TRBJ1-2; D uncertain. Trimming stripped 1 base from V and 6 bases from J, with 12 bases between. The CDR3 length is 14 residues. Looked up from germline, CDR1 is SEHNR and CDR2 is FQNEAQ (reference sequence). The CDR3: CASSLDTPNHGYTF. The CDR3 DNA sequence: TGTGCCAGCAGCTTAGACACACCCAACCATGGCTACACCTTC.

The chain links TRBV7-2 to TRBJ2-5; D gene unclear. CDR1 and CDR2 (germline): SGHTA, FQGNSA. V lost 1 base to trimming and J lost 4 bases, with 16 bases between them. The CDR3 has 16 amino acids. CDR3 sequence reads: CASSLVGTTAGETQYF. The CDR3 DNA reads as TGTGCCAGCAGCTTAGTCGGCACTACCGCCGGAGAGACCCAGTACTTC.